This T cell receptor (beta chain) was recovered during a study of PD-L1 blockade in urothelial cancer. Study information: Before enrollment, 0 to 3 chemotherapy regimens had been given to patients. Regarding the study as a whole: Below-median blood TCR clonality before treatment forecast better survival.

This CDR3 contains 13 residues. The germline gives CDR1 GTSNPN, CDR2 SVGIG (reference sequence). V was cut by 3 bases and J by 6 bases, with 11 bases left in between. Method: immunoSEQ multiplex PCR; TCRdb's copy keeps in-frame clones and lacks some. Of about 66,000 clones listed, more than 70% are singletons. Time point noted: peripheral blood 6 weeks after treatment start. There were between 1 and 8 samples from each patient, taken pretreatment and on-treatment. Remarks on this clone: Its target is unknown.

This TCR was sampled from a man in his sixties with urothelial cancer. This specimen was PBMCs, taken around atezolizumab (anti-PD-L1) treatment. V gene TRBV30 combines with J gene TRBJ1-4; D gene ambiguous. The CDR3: CAWSPGADEKLFF. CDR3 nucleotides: TGTGCCTGGAGCCCCGGAGCGGATGAAAAACTGTTTTTT.